Presented here are 3 T cell receptor beta chains from one specimen sequenced in a study of T cells after yellow fever vaccination. TCRdb processed the 5' RACE reads anew with MiXCR; each CDR3 protein has one entry. The data show more than 450,000 distinct CDR3 sequences, roughly 22% seen once. The sample in question was PBMCs, obtained less than 25 days after the first yellow fever vaccination. Source of these receptors: a man between 18 and 29 years old who received the YFV17D yellow fever vaccine.

This clonotype was found a few times. The rearrangement links TRBV7-7 to TRBJ2-5, with 7 nucleotides matching TRBD1. This CDR3 region has 18 residues. V shed 5 bases and J 7 bases; nucleotides not matched to a gene: 22. Per germline, CDR1 SSHAT and CDR2 FNYEAQ (reference sequence). The CDR3 loop is CASSQNRGDYPGHGTQYF. The CDR3 DNA sequence: TGTGCCAGCAGCCAAAACAGGGGAGACTACCCCGGGCACGGGACCCAGTACTTC. The whole variable domain, remainder taken from reference TRBV7-7 and TRBJ2-5, is GAGVSQSPRYKVTKRGQDVTLRCDPISSHATLYWYQQALGQGPEFLTYFNYEAQPDKSGLPSDRFSAERPEGSISTLTIQRTEQRDSAMYRCASSQNRGDYPGHGTQYFGPGTRLLVL.

V and J are TRBV4-1 and TRBJ1-1; D remains unclear. The V gene's germline CDR1 is MGHRA and CDR2 YSYEKL. Trimming cost V 1 base and J 1 base, with 7 bases left between them. The CDR3 is 14 residues long. CDR3 nucleotides: TGCGCCAGCAGCCAAGGGTCGTCGAACACTGAAGCTTTCTTT. It yields the protein CASSQGSSNTEAFF.

A few counts support this clonotype. The CDR3 nucleotides are TGTGCCAGCAGTTATCCCGGTGCTACAGATACGCAGTATTTT. Translated, it gives CASSYPGATDTQYF. This chain joins TRBV6-5 and TRBJ2-3; D is unresolved. The V and J ends lost 3 bases and 3 bases respectively, with 10 bases between them. The CDR3 is 14 amino acids. CDR1 and CDR2 (germline): MNHEY, SVGAGI.